This entry lists 30 T cell receptor beta chains sequenced from one sample in a study of immune evolution from preneoplasia to lung adenocarcinoma. Generated by immunoSEQ multiplex PCR, the TCRdb table keeps only in-frame clones and is missing some. Of 12,000 or so clones in the sample, about 84% were seen once. The sequenced sample was FFPE tissue from an adenomatous hyperplasia lung lesion. Subset: atypical adenomatous hyperplasia (AAH), lung preneoplasia. These receptors were obtained from a person aged 50 to 70 with lung adenocarcinoma.

This clone came up once. The chain employs TRBV6-1 and TRBJ2-3, with 11 bases fitting TRBD1. In germline, CDR1 is MNHNS, CDR2 SASEGT. This CDR3 is 15 amino acids long. J was trimmed by 6 bases and V by 6 bases; bases with no gene match: 8. The CDR3 nucleotides read TGTGCCAGCAGCGAAAACCGGGACAGGGGGGATACGCAGTATTTT. The encoded protein is CASSENRDRGDTQYF.

V gene TRBV5-5 combines with J gene TRBJ1-4; tentatively, D is TRBD1 (6 bases). Trimming took 0 bases from V and 8 from J, leaving 11 bases between them. The CDR3 length is 14 residues. Germline loops: CDR1 SGHKS, CDR2 YYEKEE (reference sequence). CDR3 loop: CASSLEQGYEKLFF. The CDR3, as DNA: TGTGCCAGCAGCTTGGAACAGGGTTACGAAAAACTGTTTTTT.

This clone was counted once. The chain employs TRBV28 and TRBJ2-7; 8 bases are a match to TRBD2. J gave up 7 bases and V 5 bases, and 19 bases lay outside the gene matches. The V gene's germline CDR1 is MDHEN and CDR2 SYDVKM. The CDR3 is 17 amino acids. CDR3 coding DNA: TGTGCCAGCAGTCCCAACTTTAGCGGGACGGGGCCTCGAGAGCAGTACTTC. Translating it yields CASSPNFSGTGPREQYF. Full variable domain (rest looked up from reference TRBV28 and TRBJ2-7): DVKVTQSSRYLVKRTGEKVFLECVQDMDHENMFWYRQDPGLGLRLIYFSYDVKMKEKGDIPEGYSVSREKKERFSLILESASTNQTSMYLCASSPNFSGTGPREQYFGPGTRLTVT.

The chain employs TRBV5-1 and TRBJ2-7, with 11 bases fitting TRBD1. The CDR3 is 15 amino acids. With V trimmed by 1 base and J by 2 bases, 2 bases remained unmatched. CDR1 and CDR2 from the germline V gene are SGHRS and YFSETQ. The CDR3: CASSLTGQGAYEQYF. The CDR3, as DNA: TGCGCCAGCAGCTTGACGGGACAGGGGGCCTACGAGCAGTACTTC.

The chain uses TRBV7-2 and TRBJ1-1; D uncertain. CDR1 and CDR2 (germline): SGHTA, FQGNSA. The CDR3 has 14 amino acids. Trimming removed 5 bases at V and 6 bases at J, with 16 bases between. CDR3 residues: CASSPARWSAEAFF. As DNA, the CDR3 is TGTGCCAGCAGCCCAGCAAGGTGGAGCGCTGAAGCTTTCTTT.

V usage is TRBV5-6 and J usage is TRBJ2-5; D possibly corresponds to TRBD2 (6 bases). The germline CDR1 and CDR2 sequences are SGHDT and YYEEEE. Between the trimmed V and J ends, which lost 0 bases and 6 bases, there was a span of 15 bases. The CDR3 consists of 15 residues. The CDR3 sequence: CASSLEPGGEQTQYF. The CDR3 bases are TGTGCCAGCAGCTTGGAGCCAGGCGGGGAACAGACCCAGTACTTC.

This clone turned up a few times. The chain joins TRBV6-5 to TRBJ2-7; D may be TRBD1 (5 bases). Germline V gives CDR1 MNHEY, CDR2 SVGAGI. With 7 bases removed from V and 2 bases from J, the gap between germline ends came to 12 bases. The CDR3 consists of 13 residues. CDR3 nucleotide sequence: TGTGCCAGCACAAAGGGGTCCACCTACGAGCAGTACTTC. It codes for CASTKGSTYEQYF.

The chain recombines TRBV7-2 with TRBJ2-7; TRBD2 aligns across 11 bases. J lost 12 bases, V lost 1 base, and 8 bases had no gene match. The CDR3 is 14 amino acids. Germline CDR1 is SGHTA and CDR2 is FQGNSA. The CDR3 spells CASSLGGLAGGWYF. In DNA form, the CDR3 reads TGTGCCAGCAGCTTAGGTGGACTAGCGGGTGGATGGTACTTC. Together with reference TRBV7-2 and TRBJ2-7, the CDR3 gives the full variable domain: GAGVSQSPSNKVTEKGKDVELRCDPISGHTALYWYRQSLGQGLEFLIYFQGNSAPDKSGLPSDRFSAERTGGSVSTLTIQRTQQEDSAVYLCASSLGGLAGGWYFGPGTRLTVT.

The J gene is TRBJ2-1, the V gene TRBV11-2; D might be TRBD2 (6 bases). Germline V gene data show CDR1 as SGHAT and CDR2 as FQNNGV. This CDR3 spans 12 amino acids. Trimming took off 0 bases at V and 14 bases at J, with 11 bases between the two ends. The CDR3 nucleotides are TGTGCCAGCAGCTTAGAGGCGGGGACGGAGTTCTTC. Residues: CASSLEAGTEFF.

This clone was seen just once. The J gene is TRBJ2-5, the V gene TRBV6-6; no definite D call. V lost 2 bases, J lost 2 bases, and 6 bases lay in between. Germline V gene sequence: CDR1 MNHNY, CDR2 SVGAGI (reference sequence). This CDR3 has 13 amino acids. The CDR3 nucleotides read TGTGCCAGCAGTTACAAGTTTCAAGAGACCCAGTACTTC. This translates into CASSYKFQETQYF.

The chain combines TRBV11-3 with TRBJ1-1, with D uncertain. The germline CDR1 and CDR2 sequences are SGHNT and YENEEA. Trimming removed 0 bases from V and 5 bases from J, with 16 bases in between. CDR3 length equals 16 residues. CDR3 amino acids: CASSLDRRTHITEAFF. The CDR3 nucleotides are TGTGCCAGCAGCTTAGATAGGCGGACCCATATAACTGAAGCTTTCTTT.

This clone is medium-sized within its sample. Other DNA sequences in this sample translate to the same CDR3. This chain uses TRBV5-4 with TRBJ1-1, with 7 bases aligning to TRBD1. Germline V gene lookup returns CDR1 SGHNT and CDR2 YYREEE (reference sequence). The J segment lost 0 bases and the V segment lost 3 bases, leaving 8 bases of the junction unmatched. This CDR3 is 16 amino acids long. CDR3 coding DNA: TGTGCCAGCAGCTCCGGGACAGCAAGCTTGAACACTGAAGCTTTCTTT. Its translation: CASSSGTASLNTEAFF.

DNA for the CDR3: TGTGCCAGCAGCTTCCGATGGGTTACGGGAGGGCACTCCAATGAGCAGTTCTTC. Its protein product is CASSFRWVTGGHSNEQFF. The chain is built from TRBV5-8 and TRBJ2-1; the match to TRBD2 covers 8 bases. The germline gives CDR1 SGHTS, CDR2 YDEGEE. This CDR3 is 18 amino acids long. V lost 2 bases, J lost 6 bases, and 16 bases stayed unmatched. Supplemented by reference TRBV5-8 and TRBJ2-1, the full variable domain reads EAGVTQSPTHLIKTRGQQATLRCSPISGHTSVYWYQQALGLGLQFLLWYDEGEERNRGNFPPRFSGRQFPNYSSELNVNALELEDSALYLCASSFRWVTGGHSNEQFFGPGTRLTVL.

The V and J genes are TRBV7-6 and TRBJ2-1; 9 bases line up with TRBD1. The CDR3 consists of 15 residues. Germline V gives CDR1 SGHVS, CDR2 FNYEAQ. V gave up 5 bases and J gave up 0 bases; unmatched junction bases: 2. As DNA, the CDR3 is TGTGCCAGCAGCCCGACAGGGGGCTCCTACAATGAGCAGTTCTTC. Its protein is CASSPTGGSYNEQFF.

The chain links TRBV11-3 to TRBJ2-7; D is undetermined. V lost 3 bases to trimming and J lost 4 bases, with 4 bases between them. The CDR3 extends over 11 amino acids. Looked up from germline, CDR1 is SGHNT and CDR2 is YENEEA. CDR3 protein: CASSLEYEQYF. The DNA for the CDR3 is TGTGCCAGCAGCTTGGAGTACGAGCAGTACTTC.

CDR3 loop: CASSQDYRTGSTDTQYF. CDR3 DNA: TGCGCCAGCAGCCAAGATTATCGGACGGGGTCCACAGATACGCAGTATTTT. This rearrangement joins TRBV4-1 to TRBJ2-3; tentative D call: TRBD2 (5 bases). From germline, CDR1 is MGHRA and CDR2 YSYEKL. This CDR3 has 17 residues. V was trimmed by 0 bases and J by 2 bases, leaving 15 bases between them.

The V gene is TRBV11-3, the J gene TRBJ2-7; D is possibly TRBD2 (5 bases). CDR3 size: 14 residues. Trimming took 5 bases from V and 7 from J, leaving 18 bases between them. Germline CDR1 reads SGHNT; CDR2 reads YENEEA. DNA for the CDR3: TGTGCCAGCAGCCCGACTACCAGCTTAGGGGAGCAGTACTTC. Amino acids: CASSPTTSLGEQYF.

The V gene is TRBV5-1, the J gene TRBJ1-1; TRBD1 matches at 9 bases. V lost 4 bases and J lost 11; bases outside the gene matches: 9. Per germline, CDR1 SGHRS and CDR2 YFSETQ. This CDR3 has 13 amino acids. The CDR3 bases are TGCGCCAGCAGCCCAGGACAGGGGCCCAGGGCTTTCTTT. It is translated as CASSPGQGPRAFF. The whole variable domain, remainder taken from reference TRBV5-1 and TRBJ1-1, is KAGVTQTPRYLIKTRGQQVTLSCSPISGHRSVSWYQQTPGQGLQFLFEYFSETQRNKGNFPGRFSGRQFSNSRSEMNVSTLELGDSALYLCASSPGQGPRAFFGQGTRLTVV.

This rearrangement joins TRBV21-1 to TRBJ2-3; the table calls TRBD2, which could not be checked here. TRBV21-1 corresponds to a pseudogene. The length of the CDR3 is 20 residues. CDR3 coding DNA: TGTGCCAGCAGCAAATCGGGTCAACTGACTAGCGGGACTAGCACAGATACGCAGTATTTT. Protein product: CASSKSGQLTSGTSTDTQYF.

The CDR3 is CASSLDSNQPQHF. As DNA, the CDR3 is TGTGCCAGCAGCTTAGATAGCAATCAGCCCCAGCATTTT. The chain links TRBV7-9 to TRBJ1-5; D is unresolved. CDR1 SEHNR and CDR2 FQNEAQ come from the germline V gene (reference sequence). Trimming shortened V by 1 base and J by 0 bases, and 1 base separated the two germline ends. CDR3 length: 13 residues. Together with reference TRBV7-9 and TRBJ1-5, the CDR3 gives the full variable domain: DTGVSQNPRHKITKRGQNVTFRCDPISEHNRLYWYRQTLGQGPEFLTYFQNEAQLEKSRLLSDRFSAERPKGSFSTLEIQRTEQGDSAMYLCASSLDSNQPQHFGDGTRLSIL.

CDR3 DNA sequence: TGCGCCAGCAGTGAGTCGATTGGCAACCTGCAGTTCTTC. It translates to CASSESIGNLQFF. The chain employs TRBV10-1 and TRBJ2-1, with D hard to call. Germline CDR1 reads WNHNN; CDR2 reads SYGVQD (reference sequence). Trimming removed 0 bases at V and 12 bases at J, with 12 bases between. The CDR3 is 13 residues long.

This clone occurred once. The rearrangement uses TRBV7-9 and TRBJ2-7, with D unresolved. Germline V gives CDR1 SEHNR, CDR2 FQNEAQ (reference sequence). Trimming took 7 bases from V and 3 from J, leaving 16 bases between them. The CDR3 extends over 14 amino acids. This CDR3 is CASTGLDFGYEQYF. The CDR3 DNA follows: TGTGCCAGCACCGGTCTTGATTTCGGCTACGAGCAGTACTTC.

This chain links TRBV6-5 with TRBJ1-4; D remains ambiguous. V was clipped by 6 bases and J by 0 bases, with 8 bases between them. In germline, CDR1 is MNHEY, CDR2 SVGAGI. The CDR3 has 14 residues. This CDR3 reads CASSTSATNEKLFF. For the CDR3, the DNA is TGTGCCAGCAGCACCTCAGCAACTAATGAAAAACTGTTTTTT.

The V gene is TRBV18, the J gene TRBJ1-1, with 8 bases matching TRBD1. V gave up 3 bases and J gave up 11 bases; unmatched junction bases: 5. This CDR3 is built from 12 residues. Germline-derived CDR1 and CDR2 are KGHSH and LQKENI. The CDR3 bases are TGTGCCAGCTCACCGGCGGACAGGGTGGCTTTCTTT. It is translated as CASSPADRVAFF.

The J gene is TRBJ1-4, the V gene TRBV19, with D uncertain. V lost 7 bases and J 0 bases, leaving 6 bases between the germline ends. Germline V gives CDR1 LNHDA, CDR2 SQIVND (reference sequence). CDR3 length equals 13 residues. In DNA form, the CDR3 reads TGTGCCAGTACGGGAACAACTAATGAAAAACTGTTTTTT. Its translation is CASTGTTNEKLFF.

Here the CDR3 reads CASSADKSIHNEQFF. The DNA for the CDR3 is TGTGCCAGCAGCGCGGACAAATCGATACACAATGAGCAGTTCTTC. The rearrangement uses TRBV2 and TRBJ2-1, with D maybe TRBD1 (5 bases). The CDR3 contains 15 residues. Germline V gene data show CDR1 as SNHLY and CDR2 as FYNNEI. The germline V and J ends were trimmed by 6 bases and 5 bases, with 17 bases remaining between them.

The rearrangement uses TRBV7-3 and TRBJ2-5; a weak D match, TRBD2 (5 bases). V was trimmed by 5 bases and J by 5 bases, leaving 21 bases between them. Germline CDR1 and CDR2: SGHTA and FQGTGA. CDR3 length: 16 amino acids. CDR3 loop: CASSPTSTSRWETQYF. The DNA for the CDR3 is TGTGCCAGCAGCCCAACTTCCACTAGTCGCTGGGAGACCCAGTACTTC.

The rearrangement uses TRBV28 and TRBJ2-7; 10 nucleotides line up with TRBD1. V lost 8 bases and J lost 5; bases outside the gene matches: 9. This CDR3 is built from 14 residues. Germline V gives CDR1 MDHEN, CDR2 SYDVKM. The CDR3 DNA sequence: TGTGCCAGCGGCCAGGGACAGGGGAATAACGAGCAGTACTTC. Its protein product is CASGQGQGNNEQYF.

CDR3 region: CASSPGLRNTEAFF. The CDR3 nucleotides are TGTGCCAGCAGTCCGGGACTGCGGAACACTGAAGCTTTCTTT. The chain is built from TRBV27 and TRBJ1-1; maybe TRBD1 (5 bases). The ends were cut back, 5 bases at V and 1 base at J, with 11 bases in the middle. Germline V gene lookup returns CDR1 MNHEY and CDR2 SMNVEV (reference sequence). This CDR3 is built from 14 residues.

The chain employs TRBV7-2 and TRBJ2-1; 12 nucleotides match TRBD2. The CDR3 is 13 residues long. The V gene's germline CDR1 is SGHTA and CDR2 FQGNSA. Trimming cost V 1 base and J 16 bases; bases outside gene matches: 5. The CDR3 DNA reads as TGTGCCAGCAGCTTAGGGACTAGCGGGATGTTTTTCTTC. The encoded protein is CASSLGTSGMFFF.